This T cell receptor (beta chain) came from a study of cytomegalovirus exposure and HLA in healthy donors. Primers for the PCR totalled 60 Vbeta and 13 Jbeta. Profiling relied on immunoSEQ multiplex PCR, and the TCRdb table lists in-frame clones only, not all of them. The sample consists of tens of thousands of clones, around three quarters of them appearing once. The CDR3 has 16 residues. With 6 bases removed from V and 4 bases from J, the gap between germline ends came to 19 bases. The germline V gene has CDR1 SGDLS and CDR2 YYNGEE. The material sequenced was PBMCs. The chain recombines TRBV9 with TRBJ2-2; the D gene is possibly TRBD1 (5 bases). The TCR sequence derives from a male donor in good health and CMV-seronegative. The CDR3: CASTPTPGYGTGELFF. DNA of the CDR3: TGTGCCAGCACCCCCACCCCAGGGTACGGCACCGGGGAGCTGTTTTTT. The complete variable domain, with remaining parts taken from reference TRBV9 and TRBJ2-2, reads DSGVTQTPKHLITATGQRVTLRCSPRSGDLSVYWYQQSLDQGLQFLIQYYNGEERAKGNILERFSAQQFPDLHSELNLSSLELGDSALYFCASTPTPGYGTGELFFGEGSRLTVL.